What follows describes a single T cell receptor (beta chain). This record comes from a study of blood T cell repertoires in COVID-19. Study as a whole: In each case, the material was cDNA or gDNA derived from T cells, B-cell-depleted T cells, or PBMCs.

Original processing notes: Using reference gene primer amplification, nucleated cell counts were estimated. Assay used: immunoSEQ multiplex PCR; TCRdb lists only in-frame clones, some missing. Clone size and the V and J calls come from that table; the DNA yielded D and trimming. The table lists approximately 90,000 clones, roughly 78% of them singletons. The germline V gene encodes CDR1 LGHNA and CDR2 YSLEER. The V and J ends lost 4 bases and 5 bases, in that order; junction bases with no gene match: 12. The CDR3 is made up of 18 amino acids. The receptor was derived from a woman of 80 years or more with acute or convalescent COVID-19. The V and J genes are TRBV4-3 and TRBJ2-1; 12 positions agree with TRBD2. Sequenced: peripheral blood. Written as DNA, the CDR3 is TGCGCCAGCAGCCCTACACCCAGACTAGCGGGGGCGGACAATGAGCAGTTCTTC. This translates into CASSPTPRLAGADNEQFF.